One and the same sample provided the 27 T cell receptor beta chains below, sequenced in a study of shared clonotypes between healthy human individuals (dated by TCRdb to about 2020). CD8 naive samples consisted of CD45RO-negative cells that were positively selected for CCR7, yielding a CD45RA+CCR7+ population without TemRA cells. Library method: the immunoSEQ multiplex PCR assay. TCRdb stores this immuneACCESS table with in-frame sequences only. Part of the clones is absent; in the studies checked, under half of the shortfall reflects unresolved V genes, and no reason is known for the rest. The sample table shows roughly 2,000,000 clones, and approximately 95% are seen once. The ten biggest clones cover approximately 1.2% of the sample. The sequenced sample was naive CD8+ T cells sorted from blood. What the cell subset or site label conveys for this sample: CD45RA+CCR7+. The receptors originated from a young man in good health.

V is TRBV6-5 and J is TRBJ1-2, with D unclear. This CDR3 spans 14 amino acids. Germline V gene lookup returns CDR1 MNHEY and CDR2 SVGAGI. Trimming removed 6 bases from V and 0 bases from J, with 11 bases in between. The CDR3 is CASRPGLANYGYTF. In nucleotides, the CDR3 is TGTGCCAGCAGACCCGGATTAGCTAACTATGGCTACACCTTC.

The rearrangement links TRBV25-1 to TRBJ1-3; tentative D call: TRBD1 (6 bases). The CDR3 contains 18 residues. Deletions cut 4 bases from V and 2 bases from J, with 21 bases between. In germline, CDR1 is MGHDK, CDR2 SYGVNS. The CDR3 nucleotides are TGTGCCAGCAGTGGGAAAAGTAGGGGGTACCTGCCTGGAAACACCATATATTTT. Protein sequence: CASSGKSRGYLPGNTIYF. Full variable domain (rest looked up from reference TRBV25-1 and TRBJ1-3): EADIYQTPRYLVIGTGKKITLECSQTMGHDKMYWYQQDPGMELHLIHYSYGVNSTEKGDLSSESTVSRIRTEHFPLTLESARPSHTSQYLCASSGKSRGYLPGNTIYFGEGSWLTVV.

This chain joins TRBV5-4 and TRBJ2-1, with TRBD2 matching over 10 bases. The CDR3 has 14 amino acids. V gave up 5 bases and J gave up 8 bases; unmatched junction bases: 7. Germline V gives CDR1 SGHNT, CDR2 YYREEE (reference sequence). CDR3 nucleotide sequence: TGTGCCAGCAGGACAGCGGGAGGGCCTGATGAGCAGTTCTTC. It is translated as CASRTAGGPDEQFF. Full variable domain (outside the CDR3, taken from reference TRBV5-4 and TRBJ2-1): ETGVTQSPTHLIKTRGQQVTLRCSSQSGHNTVSWYQQALGQGPQFIFQYYREEENGRGNFPPRFSGLQFPNYSSELNVNALELDDSALYLCASRTAGGPDEQFFGPGTRLTVL.

The gene calls are TRBV2 and TRBJ1-6; D might be TRBD1 (5 bases). Germline CDR1 is SNHLY and CDR2 is FYNNEI. The CDR3 consists of 15 residues. The germline V and J ends were trimmed by 1 base and 9 bases, with 13 bases remaining between them. The CDR3 sequence: CASSEVLGAGSPLHF. DNA of the CDR3: TGTGCCAGCAGTGAAGTGCTCGGGGCGGGTTCACCCCTCCACTTT.

This rearrangement joins TRBV10-2 to TRBJ2-7; the D is unclear. The CDR3 extends over 19 amino acids. The germline gives CDR1 WSHSY, CDR2 SAAADI. Trimming stripped 3 bases from V and 0 bases from J, with 24 bases between. CDR3 sequence: CASSDADTPPLKASYEQYF. The DNA for the CDR3 is TGCGCCAGCAGTGATGCAGACACCCCACCTTTAAAAGCCTCCTACGAGCAGTACTTC.

Notes on this clone: This sample also contains other DNA sequences that code for the same CDR3. This chain connects TRBV27 to TRBJ1-5; D is unclear. Per germline, CDR1 MNHEY and CDR2 SMNVEV (reference sequence). This CDR3 has 13 residues. V dropped 3 bases and J dropped 0 bases, with 3 bases sitting between them. This chain's CDR3 is CASSFSSNQPQHF. As DNA, the CDR3 is TGTGCCAGCAGTTTTAGTAGCAATCAGCCCCAGCATTTT.

The chain joins TRBV28 to TRBJ2-5; 12 nucleotides match TRBD2. Trimming removed 0 bases from V and 4 bases from J; junction bases left unmatched: 6. The CDR3 contains 17 residues. Per the germline V gene, CDR1 is MDHEN and CDR2 is SYDVKM. This CDR3 is CASSLWLAGGPTETQYF. The CDR3, as DNA: TGTGCCAGCAGTTTATGGCTAGCGGGGGGGCCAACAGAGACCCAGTACTTC.

Of note for this clone: Other DNA sequences in the sample encode the same CDR3. The chain recombines TRBV19 with TRBJ1-1, with D tentatively TRBD1 (5 bases). Germline values: CDR1 LNHDA, CDR2 SQIVND (reference sequence). This CDR3 has 14 residues. Deletions cut 2 bases from V and 0 bases from J, with 7 bases between. The CDR3 is CASSIQGLNTEAFF. Written as DNA, the CDR3 is TGTGCCAGTAGTATACAGGGCTTGAACACTGAAGCTTTCTTT.

The chain combines TRBV10-3 with TRBJ2-5; TRBD2 matches 10 bases. V lost 5 bases to trimming and J lost 5 bases; unmatched junction nucleotides: 5. The germline CDR1 and CDR2 sequences are ENHRY and SYGVKD. The CDR3 has 14 amino acids. Here the CDR3 reads CAISSLAGEETQYF. Here the CDR3 DNA reads TGTGCCATCAGTTCCCTAGCGGGAGAGGAGACCCAGTACTTC.

The gene calls are TRBV4-1 and TRBJ1-1; D call uncertain. The CDR3 is made up of 12 amino acids. Germline V gene lookup returns CDR1 MGHRA and CDR2 YSYEKL. Trimming took 4 bases from V and 5 from J, leaving 8 bases between them. As DNA, the CDR3 is TGCGCCAGCAGCCGAGTGGGGACTGAAGCTTTCTTT. This gives the protein CASSRVGTEAFF.

This chain connects TRBV4-1 to TRBJ2-1; D tentatively fits TRBD1 or TRBD2 (5 bases each). The CDR3 extends over 16 amino acids. Trimming left V 4 bases short and J 4 bases short, with 17 bases between. Germline loops: CDR1 MGHRA, CDR2 YSYEKL. This CDR3 is CASSLRVGTPYNEQFF. CDR3 coding DNA: TGCGCCAGCAGCCTCCGAGTGGGGACCCCATACAATGAGCAGTTCTTC.

Written as DNA, the CDR3 is TGCGCCAGCAGCCCCACTAGCTCGATAATGGACAATGAGCAGTTCTTC. Amino acids: CASSPTSSIMDNEQFF. The rearrangement joins TRBV5-1 to TRBJ2-1; TRBD2 might be the D (6 bases). The V gene's germline CDR1 is SGHRS and CDR2 YFSETQ. The length of the CDR3 is 16 residues. V lost 4 bases and J lost 5, with 19 bases in between.

This clone appeared once. CDR3 nucleotide sequence: TGTGCCAGCAGCGAAGAGGGAGTGTTTTACAATGAGCAGTTCTTC. It specifies CASSEEGVFYNEQFF. The chain joins TRBV9 to TRBJ2-1; D may be TRBD2 (5 bases). The CDR3 runs to 15 residues. Germline V gene sequence: CDR1 SGDLS, CDR2 YYNGEE. V lost 3 bases and J lost 4, with 14 bases in between.

The genes are TRBV11-2 and TRBJ2-5; 8 positions agree with TRBD1. The CDR3 is made up of 16 amino acids. J lost 5 bases, V lost 3 bases, and 11 bases had no gene match. Germline assignment: CDR1 SGHAT and CDR2 FQNNGV. CDR3 DNA: TGTGCCAGCAGCTTTGGTCCAGGGGGCGACCGGGAGACCCAGTACTTC. Residues: CASSFGPGGDRETQYF.

Turning to this clone: Other DNA sequences within the sample encode an identical CDR3. J is TRBJ2-7 and V is TRBV6-1; D perhaps matches TRBD2 (6 bases). Trimming removed 1 base from V and 0 bases from J, with 10 bases in between. Germline V gives CDR1 MNHNS, CDR2 SASEGT. This CDR3 is built from 15 residues. CDR3 protein: CASSEGGDLSYEQYF. CDR3 nucleotides: TGTGCCAGCAGTGAAGGGGGGGACCTCTCCTACGAGCAGTACTTC.

The chain employs TRBV7-9 and TRBJ2-1; possibly TRBD1 for D (5 bases). The CDR3 is 16 residues long. The germline V gene encodes CDR1 SEHNR and CDR2 FQNEAQ (reference sequence). Trimming removed 2 bases at V and 6 bases at J, with 17 bases between. The CDR3 region has the DNA TGTGCCAGCAGCTTATCGGTCAGGGAAGGTGGCAATGAGCAGTTCTTC. Translated: CASSLSVREGGNEQFF.

The rearrangement uses TRBV30 and TRBJ1-2; 8 positions agree with TRBD1. CDR1 is GTSNPN and CDR2 is SVGIG in the germline V gene (reference sequence). This CDR3 has 12 amino acids. The ends lost 7 bases at V and 8 bases at J; junction bases unmatched: 9. CDR3 sequence (DNA): TGTGCCTCGACAGGGGATGAGGGCGGCTACACCTTC. Translation: CASTGDEGGYTF.

The V and J genes are TRBV14 and TRBJ2-3, with D perhaps matching TRBD1 or TRBD2 (6 bases each). V shed 8 bases and J shed 2 bases, with 11 bases lying between them. Germline CDR1 is SGHDN and CDR2 is FVKESK. This CDR3 has 13 residues. The chain's CDR3 is CASGGPNTDTQYF. The CDR3, as DNA: TGTGCCAGCGGGGGGCCGAACACAGATACGCAGTATTTT.

On this clone: Within the sample, other DNA sequences also encode this same CDR3. The gene calls are TRBV27 and TRBJ2-7; 7 nucleotides match TRBD2. This CDR3 has 15 residues. Germline lookup yields CDR1 MNHEY and CDR2 SMNVEV (reference sequence). V lost 3 bases and J lost 0; bases outside the gene matches: 5. The CDR3 DNA is TGTGCCAGCAGTTTTGGGTCGGGGGGCTCCTACGAGCAGTACTTC. It encodes CASSFGSGGSYEQYF.

This chain joins TRBV4-3 and TRBJ1-5; no definite D call. The CDR3 loop spans 13 amino acids. Germline CDR1 LGHNA, CDR2 YSLEER. V lost 4 bases, J lost 6 bases, and 10 bases lay in between. CDR3 in DNA: TGCGCCAGCAGCCTCCATGAGGGTCAGCCCCAGCATTTT. This translates into CASSLHEGQPQHF.

V gene TRBV5-6 combines with J gene TRBJ1-1; 8 bases fit TRBD1. The ends lost 3 bases at V and 7 bases at J; junction bases unmatched: 5. CDR3 size: 13 residues. Germline-derived CDR1 and CDR2 are SGHDT and YYEEEE. This CDR3 is CASSYGQGLEAFF. The CDR3 DNA follows: TGTGCCAGCAGCTATGGACAGGGTCTTGAAGCTTTCTTT.

This sequence joins TRBV7-9 and TRBJ1-2, with 9 bases that match TRBD1. Losses at the gene ends were 4 bases for V and 5 bases for J; bases not matched to a gene: 5. The CDR3 has 14 residues. CDR1 SEHNR and CDR2 FQNEAQ come from the germline V gene (reference sequence). CDR3 loop: CASSSGQGLYGYTF. CDR3 nucleotides: TGTGCCAGCAGCTCGGGACAGGGTCTGTATGGCTACACCTTC.

A note on this clone: Different DNA sequences within this sample yield the same CDR3. The chain has TRBV27 and TRBJ2-1; TRBD2 agrees at 8 bases. The germline gives CDR1 MNHEY, CDR2 SMNVEV (reference sequence). CDR3 size: 11 residues. The junction had 1 base not matched to a gene; V was cut back by 5 bases and J by 10 bases. The CDR3 region has the DNA TGTGCCAGCAGTCGGGGGGGAGAGCAGTTCTTC. It translates to CASSRGGEQFF.

The chain has TRBV4-1 and TRBJ1-6; D unclear. Germline V gives CDR1 MGHRA, CDR2 YSYEKL. V shed 0 bases and J shed 0 bases, with 9 bases lying between them. This CDR3 is built from 17 residues. CDR3 loop: CASSQDRGSSYNSPLHF. DNA for the CDR3: TGCGCCAGCAGCCAAGATCGGGGAAGCTCCTATAATTCACCCCTCCACTTT.

The rearrangement joins TRBV25-1 to TRBJ2-2; D may match TRBD1 or TRBD2 (6 bases each). Germline V CDR1 and CDR2: MGHDK, SYGVNS. Trimming removed 2 bases at V and 4 bases at J, with 14 bases between. The CDR3 sequence is 16 residues long. In DNA, the CDR3 is TGTGCCAGCAGTGAACGTGGGGGGCCGACCACCGGGGAGCTGTTTTTT. This codes for CASSERGGPTTGELFF.

The V and J genes are TRBV4-1 and TRBJ2-7; 7 bases align to TRBD1. V lost 3 bases, J lost 0 bases, and 8 bases stayed unmatched. In germline, CDR1 is MGHRA, CDR2 YSYEKL. The CDR3 runs to 16 residues. DNA for the CDR3: TGCGCCAGCAGCCACCGCCTACAGGGGACCTCCTACGAGCAGTACTTC. This codes for CASSHRLQGTSYEQYF.

V is TRBV27 and J is TRBJ1-5; TRBD1 matches 7 bases. CDR1 and CDR2 (germline): MNHEY, SMNVEV (reference sequence). The V gene end was trimmed by 0 bases and the J gene end by 7 bases; junction bases not matched to a gene: 9. The CDR3 runs 16 residues. In nucleotides, the CDR3 is TGTGCCAGCAGTTTATCCCCAGGGGGAGGAAGGCAGCCCCAGCATTTT. It encodes CASSLSPGGGRQPQHF.